The 11 T cell receptor beta chains presented below share a single source sample, sequenced in a study. Tregs were sorted as CD4+CD25+CD127-/low cells. TCRdb re-derived calls from the 5' RACE reads in MiXCR, one entry per CDR3 protein. Here the sample spans 55,000 or so distinct CDR3 sequences, around 20% being singletons. What was sequenced was tumor-infiltrating Tregs sorted from the breast tumor. The receptor set was obtained from a female donor with breast cancer.

There are a few counts of this clonotype. V is TRBV20-1 and J is TRBJ2-7; TRBD1 might be the D (5 bases). The CDR3 runs 16 residues. Trimming removed 6 bases from V and 1 base from J, with 22 bases in between. Germline V CDR1 and CDR2: DFQATT, SNEGSKA (reference sequence). The CDR3 region has the DNA TGCAGTGCCTCCAAAAGGGGTAGGGAACAATCCTACGAGCAGTACTTC. The encoded protein is CSASKRGREQSYEQYF.

This clonotype was picked up many times. This chain joins TRBV29-1 and TRBJ2-1, with D possibly TRBD2 on 6 matching bases. The V and J ends lost 4 bases and 6 bases respectively, with 13 bases between them. The CDR3 spans 13 residues. CDR1 and CDR2 (germline): SQVTM, ANQGSEA. The CDR3 sequence is CSVGRISGNEQFF. CDR3 nucleotide sequence: TGCAGCGTTGGACGGATTAGCGGCAATGAGCAGTTCTTC.

The CDR3 sequence is CASSPGLAVYNEQFF. The CDR3 DNA is TGTGCCAGCAGCCCAGGACTAGCGGTATACAATGAGCAGTTCTTC. This chain links TRBV5-4 with TRBJ2-1; 10 bases line up with TRBD2. After removal of 4 bases from V and 4 bases from J, the junction contained 5 bases not matched to a gene. Germline V gene lookup returns CDR1 SGHNT and CDR2 YYREEE (reference sequence). The CDR3 is 15 amino acids.

V and J are TRBV6-1 and TRBJ2-7, with D perhaps given as TRBD1 or TRBD2 (5 bases each). Germline-derived CDR1 and CDR2 are MNHNS and SASEGT. Trimming stripped 6 bases from V and 5 bases from J, with 14 bases between. The CDR3 is made up of 13 amino acids. The chain's CDR3 is CASRWDGGDEQYF. The CDR3 DNA reads as TGTGCCAGCAGATGGGACGGAGGTGACGAGCAGTACTTC.

There are a few counts of this clonotype. The chain couples TRBV7-2 to TRBJ2-7, with D hard to call. The CDR3 has 14 amino acids. Germline loops: CDR1 SGHTA, CDR2 FQGNSA. Trimming pared 3 bases from V and 7 bases from J, leaving 16 bases between. CDR3: CASSLGGFTGEQYF. The DNA of the CDR3 is TGTGCCAGCAGCTTGGGTGGTTTTACTGGAGAGCAGTACTTC.

This clonotype has more than one count but fewer than ten. The chain links TRBV4-1 to TRBJ1-5; D gene ambiguous. The CDR3 spans 13 residues. The germline gives CDR1 MGHRA, CDR2 YSYEKL. The V and J ends lost 0 bases and 6 bases respectively, with 6 bases between them. This CDR3 is CASSQELFQPQHF. CDR3 DNA sequence: TGCGCCAGCAGCCAAGAACTATTTCAGCCCCAGCATTTT.

The sample holds many counts of this clonotype. The chain carries TRBV20-1 and TRBJ1-2; possibly TRBD1 for D (6 bases). The CDR3 is 14 amino acids. The germline V gene has CDR1 DFQATT and CDR2 SNEGSKA (reference sequence). The V gene lost 4 bases and the J gene lost 4 bases, with 16 bases spanning the gap. The CDR3 loop reads CSAIRTDNPYGYTF. In DNA, the CDR3 is TGCAGTGCTATTAGGACAGACAACCCCTATGGCTACACCTTC.

This clonotype was seen ten or more times. The chain carries TRBV27 and TRBJ2-5; D remains ambiguous. Germline CDR1 reads MNHEY; CDR2 reads SMNVEV (reference sequence). Between the trimmed V and J ends, which lost 8 bases and 2 bases, there was a span of 15 bases. CDR3 length: 14 residues. The CDR3 DNA reads as TGTGCCAGCGCACCGGCCAGACGACAAGAGACCCAGTACTTC. Protein product: CASAPARRQETQYF.

This clonotype showed up many times. The rearrangement links TRBV20-1 to TRBJ1-2; D uncertain. CDR1 is DFQATT, CDR2 SNEGSKA, per germline (reference sequence). V dropped 1 base and J dropped 8 bases, with 14 bases sitting between them. The CDR3 runs to 13 residues. CDR3 amino acids: CSARGSLGPGYTF. The DNA of the CDR3 is TGCAGTGCTAGAGGTTCCCTCGGACCCGGCTACACCTTC.

The genes are TRBV5-1 and TRBJ2-1, with D uncertain. V dropped 3 bases and J dropped 6 bases, with 7 bases sitting between them. The CDR3 has 12 amino acids. Germline CDR1 is SGHRS and CDR2 is YFSETQ. CDR3 sequence: CASSSRSNEQFF. In DNA form, the CDR3 reads TGCGCCAGCAGCTCCCGATCCAATGAGCAGTTCTTC. Full variable domain (remainder filled in from reference TRBV5-1 and TRBJ2-1): KAGVTQTPRYLIKTRGQQVTLSCSPISGHRSVSWYQQTPGQGLQFLFEYFSETQRNKGNFPGRFSGRQFSNSRSEMNVSTLELGDSALYLCASSSRSNEQFFGPGTRLTVL.

The chain joins TRBV30 to TRBJ2-7, with TRBD1 as a possible D gene (5 bases). With 0 bases removed from V and 3 bases from J, the gap between germline ends came to 9 bases. The CDR3 has 13 amino acids. In germline, CDR1 is GTSNPN, CDR2 SVGIG (reference sequence). CDR3 in DNA: TGTGCCTGGAGTGTTAACAGGAACTACGAGCAGTACTTC. It translates to CAWSVNRNYEQYF.